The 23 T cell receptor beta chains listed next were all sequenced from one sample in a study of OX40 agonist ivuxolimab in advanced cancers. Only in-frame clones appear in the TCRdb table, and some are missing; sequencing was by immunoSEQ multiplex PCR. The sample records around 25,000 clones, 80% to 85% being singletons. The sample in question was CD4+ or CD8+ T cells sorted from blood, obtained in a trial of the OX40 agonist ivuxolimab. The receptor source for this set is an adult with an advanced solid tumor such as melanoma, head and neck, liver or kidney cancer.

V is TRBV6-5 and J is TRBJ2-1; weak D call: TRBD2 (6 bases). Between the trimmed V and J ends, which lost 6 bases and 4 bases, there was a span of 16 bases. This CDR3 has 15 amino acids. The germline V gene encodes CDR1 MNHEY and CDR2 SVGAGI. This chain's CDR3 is CASRSFAGRYNEQFF. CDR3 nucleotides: TGTGCCAGCAGATCCTTTGCGGGGCGATACAATGAGCAGTTCTTC.

This CDR3 is CAIRPDRSNTEAFF. The CDR3 bases are TGTGCCATCAGGCCCGACAGGTCCAACACTGAAGCTTTCTTT. V is TRBV10-3 and J is TRBJ1-1, with a weak D call TRBD1 (6 bases). The CDR3 has 14 residues. The ends were cut back, 6 bases at V and 2 bases at J, with 13 bases in the middle. From germline, CDR1 is ENHRY and CDR2 SYGVKD.

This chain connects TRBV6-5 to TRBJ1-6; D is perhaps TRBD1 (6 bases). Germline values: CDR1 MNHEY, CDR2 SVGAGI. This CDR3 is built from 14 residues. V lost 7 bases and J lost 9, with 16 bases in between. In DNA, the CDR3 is TGTGCCAGCACCTACAAGGGGGGCCCTTCACCCCTCCACTTT. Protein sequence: CASTYKGGPSPLHF.

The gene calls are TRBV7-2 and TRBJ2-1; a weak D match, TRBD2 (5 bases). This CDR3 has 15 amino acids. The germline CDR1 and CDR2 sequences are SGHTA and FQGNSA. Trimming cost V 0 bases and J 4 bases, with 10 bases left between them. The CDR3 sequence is CASSLAYGKYNEQFF. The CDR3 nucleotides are TGTGCCAGCAGCTTAGCGTACGGGAAGTACAATGAGCAGTTCTTC.

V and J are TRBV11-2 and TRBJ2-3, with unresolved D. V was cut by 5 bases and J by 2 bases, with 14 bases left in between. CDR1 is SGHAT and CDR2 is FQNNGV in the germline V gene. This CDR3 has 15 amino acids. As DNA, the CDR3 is TGTGCCAGCAGCCCAGATCGAAGATCCACAGATACGCAGTATTTT. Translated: CASSPDRRSTDTQYF. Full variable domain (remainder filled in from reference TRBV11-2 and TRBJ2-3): EAGVAQSPRYKIIEKRQSVAFWCNPISGHATLYWYQQILGQGPKLLIQFQNNGVVDDSQLPKDRFSAERLKGVDSTLKIQPAKLEDSAVYLCASSPDRRSTDTQYFGPGTRLTVL.

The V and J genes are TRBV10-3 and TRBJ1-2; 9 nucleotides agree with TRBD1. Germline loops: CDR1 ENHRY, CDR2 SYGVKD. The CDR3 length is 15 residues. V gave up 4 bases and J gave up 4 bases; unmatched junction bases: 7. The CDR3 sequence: CAISATQGAGYGYTF. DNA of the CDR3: TGTGCCATCAGTGCCACACAGGGGGCAGGCTATGGCTACACCTTC.

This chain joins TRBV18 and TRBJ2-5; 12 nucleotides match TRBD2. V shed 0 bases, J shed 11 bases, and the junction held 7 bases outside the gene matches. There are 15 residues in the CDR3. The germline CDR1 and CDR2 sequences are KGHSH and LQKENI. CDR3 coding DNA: TGTGCCAGCTCACCACCGGGACTAGCGGGTGAAGAGCAGTACTTC. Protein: CASSPPGLAGEEQYF.

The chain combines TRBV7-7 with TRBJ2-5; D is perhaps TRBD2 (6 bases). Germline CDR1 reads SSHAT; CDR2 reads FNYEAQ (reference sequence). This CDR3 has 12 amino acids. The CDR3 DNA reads TGTGCTAGCTCGGAGGGAGGAGAGACCCAGTACTTC. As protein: CASSEGGETQYF. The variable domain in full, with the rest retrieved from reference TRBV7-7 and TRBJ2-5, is GAGVSQSPRYKVTKRGQDVTLRCDPISSHATLYWYQQALGQGPEFLTYFNYEAQPDKSGLPSDRFSAERPEGSISTLTIQRTEQRDSAMYRCASSEGGETQYFGPGTRLLVL.

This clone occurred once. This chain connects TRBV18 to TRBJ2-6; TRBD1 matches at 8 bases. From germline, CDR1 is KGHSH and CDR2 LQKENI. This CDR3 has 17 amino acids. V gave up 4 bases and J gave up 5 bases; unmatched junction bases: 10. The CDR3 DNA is TGTGCCAGCTCACTTCGGACAGGGAACTCGAGGGCCAACGTCCTGACTTTC. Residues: CASSLRTGNSRANVLTF. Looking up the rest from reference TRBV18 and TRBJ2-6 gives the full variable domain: NAGVMQNPRHLVRRRGQEARLRCSPMKGHSHVYWYRQLPEEGLKFMVYLQKENIIDESGMPKERFSAEFPKEGPSILRIQQVVRGDSAAYFCASSLRTGNSRANVLTFGAGSRLTVL.

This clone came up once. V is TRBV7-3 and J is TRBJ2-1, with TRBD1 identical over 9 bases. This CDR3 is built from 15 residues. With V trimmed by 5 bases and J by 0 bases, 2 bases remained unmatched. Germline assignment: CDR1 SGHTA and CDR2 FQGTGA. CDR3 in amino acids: CASSMGQGSYNEQFF. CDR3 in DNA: TGTGCCAGCAGCATGGGACAGGGCTCCTACAATGAGCAGTTCTTC.

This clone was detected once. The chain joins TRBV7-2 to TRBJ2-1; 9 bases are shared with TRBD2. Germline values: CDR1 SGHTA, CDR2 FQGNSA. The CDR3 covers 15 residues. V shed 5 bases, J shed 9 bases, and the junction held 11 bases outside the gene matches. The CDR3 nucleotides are TGTGCCAGCAGCGCTCAGCGTAGCGGGAGCAGTGAGCAGTTCTTC. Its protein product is CASSAQRSGSSEQFF.

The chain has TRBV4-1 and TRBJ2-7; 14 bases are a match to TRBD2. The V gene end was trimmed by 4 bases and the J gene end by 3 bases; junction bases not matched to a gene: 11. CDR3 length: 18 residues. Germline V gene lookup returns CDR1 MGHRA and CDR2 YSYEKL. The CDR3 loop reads CASSPGGTSGSMSYEQYF. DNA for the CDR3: TGCGCCAGCAGCCCCGGTGGGACTAGCGGGAGTATGAGCTACGAGCAGTACTTC.

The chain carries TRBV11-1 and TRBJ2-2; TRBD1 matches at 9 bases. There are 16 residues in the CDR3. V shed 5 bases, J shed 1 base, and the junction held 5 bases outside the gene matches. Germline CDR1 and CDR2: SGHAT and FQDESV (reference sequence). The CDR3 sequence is CASSLRQGVNTGELFF. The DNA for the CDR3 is TGTGCCAGCAGCCTGCGACAGGGGGTGAACACCGGGGAGCTGTTTTTT. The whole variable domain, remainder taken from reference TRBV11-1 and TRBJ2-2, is EAEVAQSPRYKITEKSQAVAFWCDPISGHATLYWYRQILGQGPELLVQFQDESVVDDSQLPKDRFSAERLKGVDSTLKIQPAELGDSAMYLCASSLRQGVNTGELFFGEGSRLTVL.

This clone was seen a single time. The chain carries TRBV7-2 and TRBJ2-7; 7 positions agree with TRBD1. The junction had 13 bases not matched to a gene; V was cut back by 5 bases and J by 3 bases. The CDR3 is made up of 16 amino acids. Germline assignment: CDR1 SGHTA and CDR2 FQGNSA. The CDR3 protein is CASSPSPGTVVYEQYF. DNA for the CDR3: TGTGCCAGCAGCCCAAGTCCCGGGACAGTTGTCTACGAGCAGTACTTC.

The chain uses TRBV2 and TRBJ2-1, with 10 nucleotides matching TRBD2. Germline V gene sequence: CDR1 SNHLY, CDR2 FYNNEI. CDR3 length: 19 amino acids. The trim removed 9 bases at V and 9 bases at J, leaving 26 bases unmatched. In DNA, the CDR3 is TGTGCCAGTTGGAGAAGGGGGCGCGCAGCGGGAGGGCCAATCACTGAGCAGTTCTTC. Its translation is CASWRRGRAAGGPITEQFF. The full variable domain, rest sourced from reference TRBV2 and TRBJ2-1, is EPEVTQTPSHQVTQMGQEVILRCVPISNHLYFYWYRQILGQKVEFLVSFYNNEISEKSEIFDDQFSVERPDGSNFTLKIRSTKLEDSAMYFCASWRRGRAAGGPITEQFFGPGTRLTVL.

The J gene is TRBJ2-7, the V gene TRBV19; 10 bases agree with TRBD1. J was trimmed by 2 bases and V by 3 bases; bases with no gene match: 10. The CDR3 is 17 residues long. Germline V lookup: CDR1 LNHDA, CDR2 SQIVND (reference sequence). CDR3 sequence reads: CASSIPSATGGAYEQYF. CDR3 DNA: TGTGCCAGTAGTATCCCCTCCGCGACAGGGGGCGCCTACGAGCAGTACTTC.

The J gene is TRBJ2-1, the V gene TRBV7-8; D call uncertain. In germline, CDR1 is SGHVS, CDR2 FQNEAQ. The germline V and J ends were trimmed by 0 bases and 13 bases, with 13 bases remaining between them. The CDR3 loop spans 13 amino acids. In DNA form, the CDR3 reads TGTGCCAGCAGCTTAGCGGAGTTGGCTCCCCAGTTCTTC. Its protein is CASSLAELAPQFF.

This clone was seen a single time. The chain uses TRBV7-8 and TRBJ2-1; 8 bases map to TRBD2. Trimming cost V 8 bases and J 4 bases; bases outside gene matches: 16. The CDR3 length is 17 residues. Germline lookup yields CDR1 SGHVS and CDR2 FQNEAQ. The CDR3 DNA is TGTGCCAGCGGTCAGCCGGCGGGGGGACCAAATTACAATGAGCAGTTCTTC. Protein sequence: CASGQPAGGPNYNEQFF.

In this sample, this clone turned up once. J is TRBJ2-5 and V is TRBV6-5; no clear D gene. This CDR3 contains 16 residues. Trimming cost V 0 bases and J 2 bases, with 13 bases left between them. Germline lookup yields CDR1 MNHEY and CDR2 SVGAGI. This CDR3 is CASSYSYRTDQETQYF. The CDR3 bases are TGTGCCAGCAGTTACTCTTACCGGACGGATCAAGAGACCCAGTACTTC.

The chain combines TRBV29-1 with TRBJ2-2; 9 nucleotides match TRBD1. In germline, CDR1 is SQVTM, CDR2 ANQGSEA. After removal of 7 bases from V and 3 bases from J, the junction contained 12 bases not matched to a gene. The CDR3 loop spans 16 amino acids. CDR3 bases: TGCAGCGCAGGGACAGGGATTGGGGACGACACCGGGGAGCTGTTTTTT. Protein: CSAGTGIGDDTGELFF.

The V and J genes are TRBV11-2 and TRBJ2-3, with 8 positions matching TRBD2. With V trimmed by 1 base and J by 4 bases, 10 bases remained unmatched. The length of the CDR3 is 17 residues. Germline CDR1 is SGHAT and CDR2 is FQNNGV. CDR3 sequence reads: CASSLGLGLGTADTQYF. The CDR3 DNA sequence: TGTGCCAGCAGCTTAGGCCTGGGACTAGGGACCGCAGATACGCAGTATTTT. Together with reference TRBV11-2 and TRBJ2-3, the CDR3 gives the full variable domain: EAGVAQSPRYKIIEKRQSVAFWCNPISGHATLYWYQQILGQGPKLLIQFQNNGVVDDSQLPKDRFSAERLKGVDSTLKIQPAKLEDSAVYLCASSLGLGLGTADTQYFGPGTRLTVL.

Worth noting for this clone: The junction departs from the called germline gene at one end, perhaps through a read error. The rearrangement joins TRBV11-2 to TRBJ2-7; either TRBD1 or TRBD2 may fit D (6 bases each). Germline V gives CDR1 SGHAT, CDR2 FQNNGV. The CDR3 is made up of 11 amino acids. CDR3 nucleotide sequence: TGTGCCAGCAGCTTAGAGGAGGGGGTGAAGTTC. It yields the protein CASSLEEGVKF.

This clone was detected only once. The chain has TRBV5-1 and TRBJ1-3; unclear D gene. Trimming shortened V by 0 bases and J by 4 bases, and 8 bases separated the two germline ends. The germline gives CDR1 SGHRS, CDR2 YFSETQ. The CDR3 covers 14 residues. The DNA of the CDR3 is TGCGCCAGCAGCTTGGTCGGGCTCGGAAACACCATATATTTT. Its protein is CASSLVGLGNTIYF.